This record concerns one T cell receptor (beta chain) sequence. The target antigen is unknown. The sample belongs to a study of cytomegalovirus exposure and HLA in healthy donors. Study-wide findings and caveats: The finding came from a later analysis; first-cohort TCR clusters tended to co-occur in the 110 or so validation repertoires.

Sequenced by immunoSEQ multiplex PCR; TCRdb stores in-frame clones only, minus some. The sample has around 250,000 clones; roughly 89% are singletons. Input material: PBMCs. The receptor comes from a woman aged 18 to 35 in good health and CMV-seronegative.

The CDR3: CASSREVTGFYEQYF. The CDR3 region has the DNA TGTGCCAGCTCACGAGAAGTGACAGGTTTCTACGAGCAGTACTTC. The chain has TRBV18 and TRBJ2-7; D is perhaps TRBD1 (6 bases). CDR3 size: 15 residues. CDR1 is KGHSH, CDR2 LQKENI, per germline. V was pared by 4 bases and J by 3 bases, with 16 bases between.